Below, 12 T cell receptor beta chains from the same sample are listed, as sequenced in a study of blood T cells in healthy people across ages. A second roughly 6 to 12 cycle PCR used barcoded and J-beta primers. TCRdb passed the 5' RACE reads through MiXCR, listing each CDR3 protein once. This repertoire shows hundreds of thousands of distinct CDR3 sequences, around two fifths found once; its top ten account for around 32%. Sequenced: blood. Receptor source: a man of 80 years or more in good health.

This clonotype was detected a few times. The rearrangement uses TRBV7-2 and TRBJ2-3; TRBD2 agrees at 8 bases. V was clipped by 1 base and J by 4 bases; unmatched bases: 4. This CDR3 is built from 15 residues. Germline CDR1 and CDR2: SGHTA and FQGNSA. The CDR3, as DNA: TGTGCCAGCAGCTTAGTTTCGGGGGGGGCAGATACGCAGTATTTT. Encoded protein: CASSLVSGGADTQYF. The variable domain in full, completed from reference TRBV7-2 and TRBJ2-3, reads GAGVSQSPSNKVTEKGKDVELRCDPISGHTALYWYRQSLGQGLEFLIYFQGNSAPDKSGLPSDRFSAERTGGSVSTLTIQRTQQEDSAVYLCASSLVSGGADTQYFGPGTRLTVL.

The chain joins TRBV5-1 to TRBJ2-3; TRBD1 agrees at 8 bases. This CDR3 comprises 16 residues. V was clipped by 0 bases and J by 3 bases; unmatched bases: 6. In germline, CDR1 is SGHRS, CDR2 YFSETQ. The CDR3, as DNA: TGCGCCAGCAGCTTGGGGACAGGGACCGGTACAGATACGCAGTATTTT. It yields the protein CASSLGTGTGTDTQYF.

The gene calls are TRBV5-1 and TRBJ2-1; no clear D gene. Trimming stripped 0 bases from V and 2 bases from J, with 18 bases between. CDR1 and CDR2 (germline): SGHRS, YFSETQ. This CDR3 is 18 amino acids long. The CDR3 here is CASSLALSARSPYNEQFF. For the CDR3, the DNA is TGCGCCAGCAGCTTGGCCCTGTCGGCTAGATCCCCCTACAATGAGCAGTTCTTC.

The chain links TRBV27 to TRBJ2-5; no definite D call. CDR1 is MNHEY, CDR2 SMNVEV, per germline (reference sequence). Trimming removed 3 bases from V and 5 bases from J, with 16 bases in between. The CDR3 has 15 amino acids. CDR3 DNA sequence: TGTGCCAGCAGTTTGAGTTTCCAAGGTGGCGAGACCCAGTACTTC. Translating it yields CASSLSFQGGETQYF.

The chain links TRBV27 to TRBJ2-3, with TRBD2 matching 10 bases. Germline-derived CDR1 and CDR2 are MNHEY and SMNVEV (reference sequence). V shed 5 bases, J shed 3 bases, and the junction held 17 bases outside the gene matches. There are 19 residues in the CDR3. The CDR3 region has the DNA TGTGCCAGCAGTCCCTACCCGGCCCGGGCTAGCGGGAGAACAGATACGCAGTATTTT. Protein sequence: CASSPYPARASGRTDTQYF.

V and J are TRBV20-1 and TRBJ2-3, with D possibly matching TRBD1 (6 bases). This CDR3 is 15 amino acids long. Germline lookup yields CDR1 DFQATT and CDR2 SNEGSKA (reference sequence). Trimming took off 1 base at V and 0 bases at J, with 11 bases between the two ends. The CDR3 loop reads CSARAPGQSTDTQYF. The DNA of the CDR3 is TGCAGTGCTAGAGCTCCGGGACAAAGCACAGATACGCAGTATTTT.

This chain uses TRBV5-1 with TRBJ2-3; 12 nucleotides agree with TRBD2. With V trimmed by 6 bases and J by 5 bases, 7 bases remained unmatched. CDR1 is SGHRS and CDR2 is YFSETQ in the germline V gene. The CDR3 contains 15 residues. CDR3 sequence (DNA): TGCGCCAGCACCCGACTAGCGGGAGACCGAGATACGCAGTATTTT. Its protein is CASTRLAGDRDTQYF. The complete variable domain, with remaining parts taken from reference TRBV5-1 and TRBJ2-3, reads KAGVTQTPRYLIKTRGQQVTLSCSPISGHRSVSWYQQTPGQGLQFLFEYFSETQRNKGNFPGRFSGRQFSNSRSEMNVSTLELGDSALYLCASTRLAGDRDTQYFGPGTRLTVL.

This clonotype was detected many times. This chain connects TRBV4-2 to TRBJ2-3, with D possibly TRBD2 on 5 matching bases. Germline V gene data show CDR1 as LGHNA and CDR2 as YNFKEQ. V lost 2 bases and J 6 bases, leaving 15 bases between the germline ends. CDR3 size: 15 residues. The CDR3 protein is CASSQRKTEADTQYF. CDR3 bases: TGTGCCAGCAGCCAAAGGAAAACGGAGGCCGATACGCAGTATTTT.

The chain carries TRBV6-2 or TRBV6-3 and TRBJ1-5; 7 bases are shared with TRBD1. In germline, CDR1 is MNHEY, CDR2 SVGEGT. Losses at the gene ends were 4 bases for V and 0 bases for J; bases not matched to a gene: 12. The CDR3 is 18 amino acids. DNA of the CDR3: TGTGCCAGCAGTTCCTTTCCCTGGGGACAGACTAGCAATCAGCCCCAGCATTTT. It is translated as CASSSFPWGQTSNQPQHF.

The chain couples TRBV9 to TRBJ2-1; the D is unclear. V lost 2 bases and J lost 0, with 12 bases in between. This CDR3 is 16 amino acids long. CDR1 and CDR2 (germline): SGDLS, YYNGEE. CDR3 coding DNA: TGTGCCAGCAGCGTCGGGTATCGGGCCTCCTACAATGAGCAGTTCTTC. Its protein is CASSVGYRASYNEQFF.

In its sample, this clonotype was seen a few times. The CDR3 DNA is TGTGCCAGCAGAGGACAGGGGATAGAGACCCAGTACTTC. Translation gives CASRGQGIETQYF. The rearrangement joins TRBV7-2 to TRBJ2-4; 9 nucleotides line up with TRBD1. The end of the DNA aligns better with TRBJ2-5, so the J call may be wrong. Germline assignment: CDR1 SGHTA and CDR2 FQGNSA. This CDR3 comprises 13 residues.

The CDR3 nucleotides read TGTGCCAGCAGTGACGTAGCGGGACCCCCCTACGAGCAGTACTTC. Translating it yields CASSDVAGPPYEQYF. The chain uses TRBV6-4 and TRBJ2-7, with 8 bases lining up with TRBD2. With 2 bases clipped from V and 2 bases from J, the junction kept 5 bases outside the gene matches. Germline CDR1 MRHNA, CDR2 SNTAGT. CDR3 length equals 15 residues.